This T cell receptor (beta chain) was observed in a study of technical replicates of blood from a handful of donors. Sequencing was performed with immunoSEQ multiplex PCR; in TCRdb, only in-frame clones are kept and a portion is missing. The repertoire holds about 69,000 clones, about 87% seen once, with 3.5% to 5.5% in the top ten. This TCR derives from a human donor in good health. Some clones in this sample may be carry-over from other donors' samples. The material sequenced was PBMCs.

This CDR3 is CASSRADRSTNYGYTF. Written as DNA, the CDR3 is TGTGCCAGCAGCCGCGCCGACAGGAGTACTAACTATGGCTACACCTTC. The rearrangement joins TRBV4-2 to TRBJ1-2, with a possible D match to TRBD1 (6 bases). This CDR3 region has 16 residues. Germline CDR1 LGHNA, CDR2 YNFKEQ. V gave up 4 bases and J gave up 0 bases, with 15 bases separating them.